This T cell receptor beta chain was observed in a study of blood T cell repertoires in COVID-19. This clone was recorded a few times. Sequenced by immunoSEQ multiplex PCR; TCRdb stores in-frame clones only, minus some. The repertoire holds about 180,000 clones, with more than 75% as singletons. The specimen sequenced was PBMCs or T cells enriched from blood (not recorded which). This receptor was taken from a woman aged 25 to 39 who had recovered from COVID-19.

Written as DNA, the CDR3 is TGTGCCAGCAGTTTGGAGGGCGGGAGGCGGTACGAGCAGTACTTC. It codes for CASSLEGGRRYEQYF. The genes are TRBV27 and TRBJ2-7; 8 nucleotides match TRBD2. CDR1 is MNHEY and CDR2 is SMNVEV in the germline V gene (reference sequence). The CDR3 spans 15 residues. J was trimmed by 4 bases and V by 3 bases; bases with no gene match: 8.